The clone carrying this T cell receptor beta chain was seen once. Its antigen is as yet unknown. Prior to sequencing, the ViraFEST assay stimulated PBMC with viral peptide pools, which expanded the antigen-specific CD4+ T cells. Cells that had been cultured for 10 days were the source of isolated CD4+ T cells. Vaccinated participants had no history of SARS-CoV-2 infection and tested negative for nucleocapsid antibodies. The sample belongs to a study of vaccination effects on CD4 cells after COVID-19. Study-wide results and limits: Marked clonal contraction was seen late after vaccination (in both infection- and vaccine-induced clones).

The repertoire was sequenced with immunoSEQ multiplex PCR; TCRdb's copy has only in-frame clones and lacks some. The data hold some 68,000 clones, with approximately 71% observed a single time. CDR3 length: 14 amino acids. Germline V lookup: CDR1 SGHDT, CDR2 YYEEEE. Trimming stripped 3 bases from V and 5 bases from J, with 12 bases between. The receptor comes from a human donor who received a COVID-19 vaccine. The sample in question was CD4+ T cells from PBMCs cultured with HCoV-OC43 spike peptides, obtained before COVID-19 vaccination. Subset indicated: HCoV-OC43 spike overlapping peptide pool stimulation. The rearrangement uses TRBV5-6 and TRBJ1-5; tentative D call: TRBD1 (5 bases). CDR3 DNA sequence: TGTGCCAGCAGCTCAGGGTATTACGATCAGCCCCAGCATTTT. Amino acid sequence: CASSSGYYDQPQHF.